This is a list of T cell receptor beta chains from one sample in a study of cytomegalovirus exposure and HLA in healthy donors. This table comes from immunoSEQ multiplex PCR, and its TCRdb copy is limited to in-frame clones, with some not included. The repertoire table contains 80,000 or so clones. Sequencing input: PBMCs. The origin of the receptors is a man in his fifties in good health and CMV-seropositive. Each CDR3 is given with its conserved first and last residue. Each record gives: J gene, V gene, CDR3 length, D gene, CDR3 protein, CDR3 DNA. A D gene is named only where the DNA matches it firmly.

TRBJ2-3 TRBV5-1 15 TRBD2 CASSLGAGETDTQYF TGCGCCAGCAGCTTGGGGGCGGGGGAAACAGATACGCAGTATTTT
TRBJ1-3 TRBV18 14 NA CASSPPDRGNTIYF TGTGCCAGCTCACCACCCGATAGAGGAAACACCATATATTTT
TRBJ1-1 TRBV30 14 NA CAWSGSTVNTEAFF TGTGCCTGGAGTGGCTCGACAGTGAACACTGAAGCTTTCTTT
TRBJ1-3 TRBV5-8 19 NA CASSGLFERGQYRGNTIYF TGTGCCAGCAGCGGCTTATTCGAAAGGGGACAATATCGTGGAAACACCATATATTTT
TRBJ1-1 TRBV5-4 14 TRBD1 CASSYDRDGTEAFF TGTGCCAGCAGCTACGACAGGGATGGGACTGAAGCTTTCTTT
TRBJ2-1 TRBV7-9 16 TRBD1 CASSSGTGYTYNEQFF TGTGCCAGCAGCTCCGGGACAGGGTATACCTACAATGAGCAGTTCTTC
TRBJ2-1 TRBV29-1 15 TRBD1 CSVEADRETYNEQFF TGCAGCGTTGAGGCGGACAGGGAAACCTACAATGAGCAGTTCTTC
TRBJ1-1 TRBV5-4 14 NA CASSFRSLNTEAFF TGTGCCAGCAGCTTTAGGAGCTTGAACACTGAAGCTTTCTTT
TRBJ1-2 TRBV7-3 14 TRBD1 CASSSTGGDYGYTF TGTGCCAGCAGCTCAACAGGGGGCGACTATGGCTACACCTTC
TRBJ2-7 TRBV14 16 TRBD1 CASSQVDRGPYFEQYF TGTGCCAGCAGCCAAGTTGACAGGGGGCCCTACTTCGAGCAGTACTTC
TRBJ1-1 TRBV7-9 16 NA CASSPQGGSVNTEAFF TGTGCCAGCAGCCCCCAAGGAGGGTCAGTAAACACTGAAGCTTTCTTT
TRBJ1-2 TRBV10-1 14 TRBD1 CASSVGDRGYGYTF TGCGCCAGCAGTGTAGGGGACAGGGGGTATGGCTACACCTTC
TRBJ2-1 TRBV7-6 16 NA CASSPLSGDPYNEQFF TGTGCCAGCAGCCCCCTATCCGGGGATCCTTACAATGAGCAGTTCTTC
TRBJ2-1 TRBV10-3 15 NA CAISDKAASYNEQFF TGTGCCATCAGTGATAAAGCGGCCTCCTACAATGAGCAGTTCTTC
TRBJ1-1 TRBV9 15 NA CASSDDRLMNTEAFF TGTGCCAGCAGCGACGACAGGTTAATGAACACTGAAGCTTTCTTT
TRBJ1-1 TRBV5-1 15 NA CASSSGGPTNTEAFF TGCGCCAGCAGCTCGGGAGGACCCACGAACACTGAAGCTTTCTTT
TRBJ2-1 TRBV30 15 TRBD2 CAGSVRLAGVNEQFF TGTGCCGGGAGTGTACGTCTAGCGGGGGTCAATGAGCAGTTCTTC
TRBJ2-5 TRBV7-2 15 TRBD2 CASSRTSGVGETQYF TGTGCCAGCAGCCGGACTAGCGGGGTTGGAGAGACCCAGTACTTC
TRBJ1-2 TRBV6-5 12 TRBD1 CASSWDSYGYTF TGTGCCAGCAGTTGGGACAGCTATGGCTACACCTTC
TRBJ1-4 TRBV2 12 NA CASSFTEEKLFF TGTGCCAGCAGTTTTACAGAGGAAAAACTGTTTTTT
TRBJ2-2 TRBV7-2 16 TRBD2 CASSELAGAPYGELFF TGTGCCAGCAGCGAACTAGCGGGGGCCCCTTACGGGGAGCTGTTTTTT
TRBJ2-5 TRBV19 13 NA CASSTVIQETQYF TGTGCCAGTAGTACGGTAATCCAAGAGACCCAGTACTTC